This TCR beta chain derives from a study of spatial heterogeneity in lung cancer. Study at large: Certain samples of blood were taken at disease recurrence; median time to first recurrence was 350 to 450 days. General observations from the study: Detection of ubiquitous tumor TCRs in blood was higher at resection than follow-up.

This clonotype was seen many times. Its specificity is unknown. Found in a library prepared for alpha chains, this beta chain is an off-target read, and its abundance has little meaning. Time point denoted: blood taken at disease recurrence. Whole RNA came from tumor, nontumor lung or frozen PBMC and was sequenced without being sorted. V was trimmed by 2 bases and J by 4 bases, leaving 5 bases between them. The CDR3 is made up of 12 amino acids. In germline, CDR1 is SEHNR, CDR2 FQNEAQ (reference sequence). TCRdb re-called the 5' RACE reads with MiXCR, one entry per CDR3 protein. The sample holds nearly 10,000 distinct CDR3 sequences, approximately 3.6% seen once.

This sample comprised PBMCs, obtained at recurrence. The source is a female donor with early-stage non-small cell lung cancer. The V call is TRBV7-9, the J call TRBJ1-2; D not resolved. CDR3: CASSLSAYGYTF. CDR3 bases: TGTGCCAGCAGCTTATCAGCCTATGGCTACACCTTC.